This is a list of T cell receptor beta chains from one sample in a study of T-cell reconstitution after alpha-beta-depleted transplantation in children. One entry per CDR3 protein, called by TCRdb with MiXCR from the PCR reads. This sample has about 300,000 distinct CDR3 sequences, with roughly 9.1% found just once. The specimen comprised PBMCs, sampled before TCRalphabeta/CD19-depleted stem cell transplant. These receptors were taken from a boy in the first two years of life with acute myeloid leukemia, due to receive a stem cell transplant. Both conserved end residues are part of each CDR3. Each record gives: J gene, CDR3 length, D gene, clone size, V gene, CDR3 protein, CDR3 DNA. The D gene is left open where the match is weak. The listing skips clone size in some rows; elsewhere it reads once, few, many or a size class.

TRBJ2-7	16	TRBD1	many	TRBV7-2	CASSLGPGTGLHEQYF	TGTGCCAGCAGCTTAGGGCCCGGGACAGGGCTCCACGAGCAGTACTTC
TRBJ2-4	16	NA	NA	TRBV11-3	CASSGGHKILKNIQYF	TGTGCCAGCAGCGGAGGACACAAGATTCTAAAAAACATTCAGTACTTC
TRBJ1-2	15	NA	many	TRBV12-3/TRBV12-4	CASSFTVQGGYGYTF	TGTGCCAGCAGTTTTACGGTCCAGGGTGGCTATGGCTACACCTTC
TRBJ2-5	17	TRBD2	many	TRBV4-2	CASSQGSGSPLQETQYF	TGTGCCAGCAGCCAAGGGAGCGGGAGTCCTCTGCAAGAGACCCAGTACTTC
TRBJ2-2	13	TRBD1	many	TRBV18	CAFGTDLTGELFF	TGTGCCTTCGGGACAGACCTCACCGGGGAGCTGTTTTTT
TRBJ2-1	14	TRBD2	many	TRBV29-1	CSTTGLAGINEQFF	TGCAGCACCACCGGACTAGCGGGAATCAATGAGCAGTTCTTC
TRBJ2-7	14	NA	many	TRBV7-2	CASSLQGRSYEQYF	TGTGCCAGCAGTCTACAGGGTAGGTCCTACGAGCAGTACTTC
TRBJ1-1	13	NA	many	TRBV7-2	CASSFAGNTEAFF	TGTGCCAGCAGCTTCGCAGGAAACACTGAAGCTTTCTTT
TRBJ2-3	14	NA	NA	TRBV7-3	CASSPWDFTDTQYF	TGTGCCAGCAGCCCCTGGGACTTCACAGATACGCAGTATTTT
TRBJ2-5	14	NA	many	TRBV20-1	CSAEVTPSWETQYF	TGCAGTGCTGAGGTTACCCCCAGCTGGGAGACCCAGTACTTC
TRBJ2-3	15	TRBD2	many	TRBV7-9	CASSLALAAPDTQYF	TGTGCCAGCAGCTTAGCACTAGCGGCCCCAGATACGCAGTATTTT
TRBJ1-1	14	NA	many	TRBV4-1	CASSQGGENTEAFF	TGCGCCAGCAGCCAAGGGGGAGAGAACACTGAAGCTTTCTTT
TRBJ2-3	15	NA	NA	TRBV7-2	CASSLKGSSTDTQYF	TGTGCCAGCAGCTTAAAGGGTTCTAGCACAGATACGCAGTATTTT
TRBJ2-7	16	NA	many	TRBV4-2	CASSQEIQPGAYEQYF	TGTGCCAGCAGCCAAGAAATACAGCCAGGGGCCTACGAGCAGTACTTC
TRBJ1-2	12	NA	NA	TRBV6-2/TRBV6-3	CASTFRGYGYTF	TGTGCCAGCACCTTCCGAGGGTATGGCTACACCTTC
TRBJ2-4	15	NA	few	TRBV11-1	CASSPGAAYKNIQYF	TGTGCCAGCAGCCCAGGAGCGGCTTACAAAAACATTCAGTACTTC
TRBJ1-2	12	NA	many	TRBV7-8	CASSRLGYGYTF	TGTGCCAGCAGCAGGCTAGGCTATGGCTACACCTTC
TRBJ1-5	13	NA	many	TRBV29-1	CSVCREDGQPQHF	TGCAGCGTTTGCAGGGAGGACGGTCAGCCCCAGCATTTT
TRBJ1-2	14	NA	many	TRBV12-3/TRBV12-4	CASSLVTPGPNYTF	TGTGCCAGCAGTTTAGTTACTCCGGGACCGAACTACACCTTC
TRBJ2-7	13	TRBD2	many	TRBV20-1	CSALSGRAYEQYF	TGCAGTGCCCTTAGCGGGAGGGCCTACGAGCAGTACTTC
TRBJ2-7	17	TRBD1	many	TRBV7-2	CASSVTSGTGSSYEQYF	TGTGCCAGCAGCGTTACGTCCGGGACAGGGAGCTCCTACGAGCAGTACTTC
TRBJ2-3	14	NA	NA	TRBV7-2	CASSFSTLGDTQYF	TGTGCCAGCAGCTTCTCCACCTTGGGGGATACGCAGTATTTT
TRBJ2-7	12	NA	NA	TRBV11-2	CASSLGLGPRHF	TGTGCCAGCAGCTTAGGGCTCGGTCCGAGGCACTTC
TRBJ2-7	14	NA	many	TRBV7-6	CASSLEAGPYEQYF	TGTGCCAGCAGCTTAGAGGCAGGCCCCTACGAGCAGTACTTC
TRBJ2-1	12	NA	many	TRBV3-1	CASSQDYEEQFF	TGTGCCAGCAGCCAAGATTATGAGGAGCAGTTCTTC